This T cell receptor (beta chain) was recovered during a study of CD8+ T cells in alopecia areata. Study in general: Severity scores in treated patients reflected the percentage of scalp affected.

The germline V gene has CDR1 MGHRA and CDR2 YSYEKL. Between the trimmed V and J ends, which lost 4 bases and 4 bases, there was a span of 13 bases. There are 14 residues in the CDR3. The study, taken as a whole, reports: Affected scalp, especially in alopecia totalis/universalis, had a higher clonality than normal scalp did.

The treatment denotes: oral pan-JAK inhibitor, 5-10 mg twice daily. Extraction of RNA preceded its reverse transcription into cDNA, which served as the sequencing template. Sequenced by immunoSEQ multiplex PCR; TCRdb stores in-frame clones only, minus some. The sample holds some 130,000 clones, nearly 55% seen once. Regarding this clone: Antigen specificity is unknown.

The receptor was derived from a human donor with alopecia areata. This rearrangement joins TRBV4-1 to TRBJ1-2; D may be TRBD1 (6 bases). The input for sequencing was CD8+ T cells sorted from blood, taken at week 4, from a patient treated with tofacitinib. Here the CDR3 reads CASSPATGSYGYTF. CDR3 nucleotides: TGCGCCAGCAGCCCGGCCACAGGGTCCTATGGCTACACCTTC.